The 2 T cell receptor beta chains below all came from one sample that was sequenced in a study of blood T cell repertoires in COVID-19. Sequenced by immunoSEQ multiplex PCR; TCRdb stores in-frame clones only, minus some. This sample has roughly 250,000 clones, with about 76% found just once. The sample taken for sequencing was peripheral blood. These receptors all stem from a woman aged 60-75 years with active or convalescent COVID-19.

V is TRBV10-3 and J is TRBJ1-6, with 9 bases fitting TRBD1. This CDR3 has 15 amino acids. The V gene end was trimmed by 4 bases and the J gene end by 10 bases; junction bases not matched to a gene: 8. Germline V gene sequence: CDR1 ENHRY, CDR2 SYGVKD. The CDR3 sequence is CAISGVGQGGSPLHF. The CDR3 nucleotides are TGTGCCATCAGTGGGGTGGGACAGGGCGGCTCACCCCTCCACTTT.

V is TRBV2 and J is TRBJ1-2, with D perhaps TRBD1 (5 bases). The CDR3 is made up of 16 amino acids. Trimming pared 2 bases from V and 6 bases from J, leaving 19 bases between. CDR1 SNHLY and CDR2 FYNNEI come from the germline V gene. CDR3 amino acids: CASSESQGRGVNGYTF. CDR3 DNA sequence: TGTGCCAGCAGTGAATCTCAGGGAAGGGGTGTCAATGGCTACACCTTC. Using reference TRBV2 and TRBJ1-2 for the parts outside the CDR3, the full variable domain is EPEVTQTPSHQVTQMGQEVILRCVPISNHLYFYWYRQILGQKVEFLVSFYNNEISEKSEIFDDQFSVERPDGSNFTLKIRSTKLEDSAMYFCASSESQGRGVNGYTFGSGTRLTVV.